Following are 8 T cell receptor beta chains from one sample sequenced in a study of T cells in localized non-small cell lung cancer. The repertoire was sequenced with immunoSEQ multiplex PCR; TCRdb's copy has only in-frame clones and lacks some. Of about 25,000 clones in the sample, approximately 88% were seen once. The input for sequencing was peripheral blood mononuclear cells, taken before any cancer treatment. The origin of the receptors is a woman aged 40-75 years with stage III lung adenocarcinoma.

The gene calls are TRBV6-4 and TRBJ2-5, with D perhaps assigned TRBD1 or TRBD2 (6 bases each). Germline V gives CDR1 MRHNA, CDR2 SNTAGT. The CDR3 has 14 residues. The V end was cut by 6 bases, the J end by 2 bases, with 13 bases between. CDR3 sequence (DNA): TGTGCCAGCAGGGCGGGACAAGGACAAGAGACCCAGTACTTC. This encodes CASRAGQGQETQYF.

J is TRBJ2-2 and V is TRBV5-1; D is uncertain. The CDR3 is 13 residues long. With 3 bases removed from V and 4 bases from J, the gap between germline ends came to 7 bases. CDR1 SGHRS and CDR2 YFSETQ come from the germline V gene. Here the CDR3 DNA reads TGCGCCAGCAGCTCGGACGCCACCGGGGAGCTGTTTTTT. Encoded protein: CASSSDATGELFF.

The gene calls are TRBV29-1 and TRBJ2-7; no clear D gene. There are 14 residues in the CDR3. The ends were cut back, 4 bases at V and 3 bases at J, with 16 bases in the middle. Germline loops: CDR1 SQVTM, CDR2 ANQGSEA. For the CDR3, the DNA is TGCAGCGTTGGATCGGCACGAATGGACTACGAGCAGTACTTC. Translated: CSVGSARMDYEQYF.

The J gene is TRBJ2-3, the V gene TRBV19; a possible D gene is TRBD2 (5 bases). The CDR3 has 13 amino acids. Trimming removed 10 bases from V and 2 bases from J, with 13 bases in between. The germline gives CDR1 LNHDA, CDR2 SQIVND (reference sequence). The CDR3, as DNA: TGTGCCACCTCAGGACTCTCCACAGATACGCAGTATTTT. Residues: CATSGLSTDTQYF.

CDR3 in amino acids: CASKVGGSTGELFF. The CDR3 region has the DNA TGTGCCAGCAAAGTCGGGGGGTCTACCGGGGAGCTGTTTTTT. The chain recombines TRBV11-3 with TRBJ2-2; 7 nucleotides match TRBD2. Germline V gives CDR1 SGHNT, CDR2 YENEEA. With V trimmed by 7 bases and J by 5 bases, 7 bases remained unmatched. There are 14 residues in the CDR3.

The chain is built from TRBV7-9 and TRBJ2-5; 7 nucleotides match TRBD1. Germline V gives CDR1 SEHNR, CDR2 FQNEAQ (reference sequence). The CDR3 loop spans 14 amino acids. Germline trimming cut 1 base from V and 4 bases from J; bases unmatched to any gene: 3. The CDR3 here is CASSLGAGGETQYF. The CDR3 DNA follows: TGTGCCAGCAGCTTAGGAGCAGGGGGAGAGACCCAGTACTTC.

V usage is TRBV5-4 and J usage is TRBJ2-7; D is undetermined. Trimming left V 1 base short and J 4 bases short, with 9 bases between. CDR1 is SGHNT, CDR2 YYREEE, per germline (reference sequence). The CDR3 totals 13 residues. The CDR3 region is CASSLRTEYEQYF. CDR3 coding DNA: TGTGCCAGCAGCTTGAGGACGGAATACGAGCAGTACTTC.

V and J are TRBV5-5 and TRBJ2-3; D is unresolved. CDR1 and CDR2 (germline): SGHKS, YYEKEE (reference sequence). With 0 bases removed from V and 2 bases from J, the gap between germline ends came to 13 bases. This CDR3 contains 16 residues. The DNA of the CDR3 is TGTGCCAGCAGCTTGGTTGCCCTGGTTGTCACAGATACGCAGTATTTT. Encoded protein: CASSLVALVVTDTQYF.